This entry describes one T cell receptor (beta chain). Antigen specificity is unknown. This specimen belongs to a study of vaccination effects on CD4 cells after COVID-19. In the study overall: After vaccination, samples were taken early and late from three convalescent patients. General study results and limits: Spike-reactive clones detected post-vaccine in convalescents consisted mainly of new vaccine-induced clones.

Following 10 days of culture, CD4+ T cells were isolated. From March to December 2020, the person had a SARS-CoV-2 infection that was confirmed by PCR. Subjects were given two BNT162b2 or mRNA-1273 vaccine doses. A half-medium replacement with IL-2 medium was carried out on days 3 and 7. Some clones are missing from TCRdb's copy, which holds only in-frame ones; the method was immunoSEQ multiplex PCR. This sample has roughly 46,000 clones; about four fifths occur once, and the top ten carry under 7%. CDR1 and CDR2 (germline): SGHNT, YENEEA. The trim removed 3 bases at V and 4 bases at J, leaving 5 bases unmatched. The CDR3 totals 14 residues.

The starting material was CD4+ T cells from PBMCs cultured without peptide, obtained after COVID-19 vaccination. The receptor's source is a human donor who had a prior SARS-CoV-2 infection. The chain has TRBV11-3 and TRBJ2-5; 7 bases line up with TRBD1. The CDR3 DNA reads as TGTGCCAGCAGCTTCGAAGCAGGGGGAGAGACCCAGTACTTC. Translation: CASSFEAGGETQYF.